A selection of T cell receptor beta chains follows, all from one sample in a study of CD8 T cells in Susac syndrome. A single record per CDR3 protein comes from TCRdb applying MiXCR to the immunoSEQ multiplex PCR reads. The sample carries about 200,000 distinct CDR3 sequences, roughly 95% recorded once. Material: CD4+ T cells from PBMCs. These receptors were taken from a human donor in good health. CDR3s include the opening cysteine and the closing phenylalanine or tryptophan. A D gene is named only where the DNA matches it firmly. A row's size may be missing; if present it is once, few, many or a size class.

TRBV3-1	TRBJ2-1	-	TRBD2	CASRPTSGGEFF	TGTGCCAGCAGACCCACTAGCGGGGGGGAGTTCTTC
TRBV3-1	TRBJ2-5	-	-	CASSQASETQYF	TGTGCCAGCAGTCAAGCTAGCGAGACCCAGTACTTC
TRBV3-1	TRBJ1-3	-	TRBD1	CASSYGQGAAGNTIYF	TGTGCCAGCAGCTACGGACAGGGAGCGGCTGGAAACACCATATATTTT
TRBV20-1	TRBJ2-7	-	TRBD1	CSARDPTGPALVEQYF	TGCAGTGCTAGAGACCCGACAGGGCCAGCCTTGGTTGAGCAGTACTTC
TRBV29-1	TRBJ2-5	once	TRBD2	CSGFGTSGDQGTQYF	TGCAGCGGGTTTGGGACTAGCGGGGACCAAGGGACCCAGTACTTC
TRBV18	TRBJ1-1	-	TRBD1	CASSLTGTGGATNTEAFF	TGTGCCAGCTCACTAACCGGGACAGGGGGAGCAACGAACACTGAAGCTTTCTTT
TRBV24-1	TRBJ1-2	-	-	CATEPGYNYGYTF	TGTGCCACCGAACCGGGATATAACTATGGCTACACCTTC
TRBV3-1	TRBJ2-2	-	-	CASSPRGTANTGELFF	TGTGCCAGCAGCCCCCGGGGGACAGCGAACACCGGGGAGCTGTTTTTT
TRBV11-2	TRBJ2-5	-	-	CASSFNRGPETQYF	TGTGCCAGCAGCTTTAATCGGGGACCGGAGACCCAGTACTTC
TRBV20-1	TRBJ2-3	-	TRBD2	CSAFPLAGSTDTQYF	TGCAGTGCCTTCCCCCTAGCGGGGAGCACAGATACGCAGTATTTT
TRBV12-3/TRBV12-4	TRBJ2-2	-	TRBD2	CASSPLTGGTGELFF	TGTGCCAGCAGCCCCCTGACGGGGGGGACCGGGGAGCTGTTTTTT
TRBV7-2	TRBJ2-7	-	TRBD1	CASSPLRDSYEQYF	TGTGCCAGCAGCCCCCTTAGGGACAGCTACGAGCAGTACTTC
TRBV12-3/TRBV12-4	TRBJ2-6	-	-	CASTLDGFSGANVLTF	TGTGCCAGCACTTTGGACGGTTTCTCTGGGGCCAACGTCCTGACTTTC
TRBV20-1	TRBJ2-5	-	-	CSARVTEETQYF	TGCAGTGCTAGAGTAACAGAAGAGACCCAGTACTTC
TRBV20-1	TRBJ1-1	-	TRBD1	CSASLYRGRVDTEAFF	TGCAGTGCTAGCCTGTACAGGGGGCGGGTTGACACTGAAGCTTTCTTT
TRBV7-2	TRBJ2-1	few	TRBD2	CASSFGLASGFDEQFF	TGTGCCAGCAGCTTTGGACTAGCGTCAGGTTTCGATGAGCAGTTCTTC
TRBV30	TRBJ1-2	-	-	CAWGVWGNGYTF	TGTGCCTGGGGAGTGTGGGGGAATGGCTACACCTTC
TRBV5-1	TRBJ2-7	once	TRBD1	CASSSGQDSYEQYF	TGCGCCAGCAGCTCCGGACAGGACTCCTACGAGCAGTACTTC
TRBV3-1	TRBJ1-1	few	-	CASSQEGFEAFF	TGTGCCAGCAGCCAAGAGGGGTTTGAAGCTTTCTTT
TRBV20-1	TRBJ1-2	once	TRBD1	CSARGGQGGNYGYTF	TGCAGTGCTAGAGGGGGACAGGGAGGGAACTATGGCTACACCTTC
TRBV20-1	TRBJ1-1	-	TRBD1	CSARARTGGWTEAFF	TGCAGTGCTAGAGCCCGGACAGGGGGCTGGACTGAAGCTTTCTTT
TRBV4-2	TRBJ1-2	-	-	CASSPREGRDGYTF	TGTGCCAGCAGCCCGAGGGAGGGCCGGGATGGCTACACCTTC